The clone carrying this T cell receptor (beta chain) was recorded many times. Its antigen is not identified. These data belong to a study of breast tumors, draining lymph nodes, adjacent tissues. General observations from the study: Tumors had less TCR diversity than lymph nodes, more than nontumor tissue.

Using its own MiXCR run on the multiplex PCR reads, TCRdb lists one record per CDR3 protein. The sample contains 200,000 to 300,000 distinct CDR3 sequences, 30% of which appear only once. Samples came from axillary lymph nodes draining the breast cancer. Germline V gene data show CDR1 as LGHNA and CDR2 as YNFKEQ. Trimming at V came to 2 bases and at J to 4 bases, leaving 7 bases not matched to a gene. The CDR3 runs 15 residues. The chain recombines TRBV4-2 with TRBJ2-7, with 8 bases matching TRBD1. The specimen was axillary lymph node tissue. This receptor was identified in a female donor with breast cancer. Some clones in this sample may be carry-over from other donors' samples. The CDR3 sequence: CASSQPGQGQYEQYF. CDR3 DNA: TGTGCCAGCAGCCAACCTGGACAGGGACAGTACGAGCAGTACTTC.